Below, 23 T cell receptor beta chains from the same sample are listed, as sequenced in a study of T cell changes during pregnancy in multiple sclerosis. Only in-frame clones appear in the TCRdb table, and some are missing; sequencing was by immunoSEQ multiplex PCR. The sample includes fewer than 100,000 clones, 85% to 95% of them seen just once. Sequenced material: peripheral blood, taken after pregnancy. The receptors shown here come from a female donor in good health, enrolled as a control in a pregnancy study.

This chain connects TRBV27 to TRBJ2-2, with 7 bases that match TRBD2. The junction had 3 bases not matched to a gene; V was cut back by 2 bases and J by 3 bases. The CDR3 runs to 15 residues. The germline V gene encodes CDR1 MNHEY and CDR2 SMNVEV (reference sequence). Here the CDR3 DNA reads TGTGCCAGCAGTTTACAAGCGGGATACACCGGGGAGCTGTTTTTT. This translates into CASSLQAGYTGELFF.

This clone was seen a handful of times. The chain uses TRBV6-6 and TRBJ1-5; 9 nucleotides line up with TRBD1. Germline assignment: CDR1 MNHNY and CDR2 SVGAGI (reference sequence). With V trimmed by 7 bases and J by 6 bases, 10 bases remained unmatched. This CDR3 comprises 15 residues. The CDR3 here is CASNPPDRGIQPQHF. The CDR3 region has the DNA TGTGCCAGCAACCCCCCGGACAGGGGTATTCAGCCCCAGCATTTT.

The V call is TRBV28, the J call TRBJ1-3, with D uncertain. Germline CDR1 is MDHEN and CDR2 is SYDVKM. Deletions cut 6 bases from V and 2 bases from J, with 11 bases between. The CDR3 contains 14 residues. This CDR3 is CASSNDITGNTIYF. In DNA, the CDR3 is TGTGCCAGCAGCAACGACATTACTGGAAACACCATATATTTT.

The chain couples TRBV7-9 to TRBJ2-2; D not resolved. V gave up 5 bases and J gave up 3 bases, with 7 bases separating them. Germline CDR1 is SEHNR and CDR2 is FQNEAQ (reference sequence). This CDR3 has 13 residues. The CDR3 nucleotides read TGTGCCAGCAGCCCTCCCTACACCGGGGAGCTGTTTTTT. Amino acids: CASSPPYTGELFF.

V and J are TRBV7-9 and TRBJ2-3, with D possibly TRBD1 on 5 matching bases. Trimming removed 1 base from V and 1 base from J, with 9 bases in between. Germline V lookup: CDR1 SEHNR, CDR2 FQNEAQ (reference sequence). The CDR3 has 15 amino acids. The CDR3 loop is CASSLGQTGTDTQYF. DNA of the CDR3: TGTGCCAGCAGCTTAGGCCAGACAGGCACAGATACGCAGTATTTT. The full variable domain, with the rest looked up from reference TRBV7-9 and TRBJ2-3, is DTGVSQNPRHKITKRGQNVTFRCDPISEHNRLYWYRQTLGQGPEFLTYFQNEAQLEKSRLLSDRFSAERPKGSFSTLEIQRTEQGDSAMYLCASSLGQTGTDTQYFGPGTRLTVL.

The genes are TRBV19 and TRBJ2-7; maybe TRBD2 (6 bases). In germline, CDR1 is LNHDA, CDR2 SQIVND (reference sequence). The CDR3 totals 13 residues. V gave up 5 bases and J gave up 3 bases, with 11 bases separating them. The CDR3 loop is CASSPGLDYEQYF. CDR3 DNA: TGTGCCAGTAGTCCGGGACTCGACTACGAGCAGTACTTC. Drawing the rest from reference TRBV19 and TRBJ2-7, the complete variable domain is DGGITQSPKYLFRKEGQNVTLSCEQNLNHDAMYWYRQDPGQGLRLIYYSQIVNDFQKGDIAEGYSVSREKKESFPLTVTSAQKNPTAFYLCASSPGLDYEQYFGPGTRLTVT.

This rearrangement joins TRBV29-1 to TRBJ1-4; no reliable D call. Germline CDR1 and CDR2: SQVTM and ANQGSEA. V lost 7 bases to trimming and J lost 3 bases, with 12 bases between them. The length of the CDR3 is 13 residues. CDR3 nucleotides: TGCAGCGCAAGCGTGGCCTCTAATGAAAAACTGTTTTTT. It translates to CSASVASNEKLFF.

The chain links TRBV7-2 to TRBJ2-5; no clear D gene. The germline CDR1 and CDR2 sequences are SGHTA and FQGNSA. The CDR3 totals 12 residues. V was shortened by 3 bases and J by 5 bases, with 7 bases between the two germline ends. The chain's CDR3 is CASSFASETQYF. The DNA for the CDR3 is TGTGCCAGCAGCTTTGCGTCGGAGACCCAGTACTTC.

This chain connects TRBV7-3 to TRBJ1-1; D might be TRBD1 (5 bases). This CDR3 has 15 amino acids. V was clipped by 5 bases and J by 1 base, with 14 bases between them. Per germline, CDR1 SGHTA and CDR2 FQGTGA. CDR3 in DNA: TGTGCCAGCAGCCCCCAACAGGCCCCGAACACTGAAGCTTTCTTT. This sequence encodes CASSPQQAPNTEAFF.

The chain employs TRBV5-1 and TRBJ1-2, with D uncertain. The CDR3 covers 14 residues. The V gene lost 3 bases and the J gene lost 0 bases, with 9 bases spanning the gap. CDR1 and CDR2 from the germline V gene are SGHRS and YFSETQ. The CDR3 DNA reads TGCGCCAGCAGCTCTCCCGGGGCTAACTATGGCTACACCTTC. Protein: CASSSPGANYGYTF.

The chain combines TRBV5-1 with TRBJ2-1; TRBD2 matches 7 bases. With V trimmed by 8 bases and J by 0 bases, 8 bases remained unmatched. The germline V gene has CDR1 SGHRS and CDR2 YFSETQ. The CDR3 is 15 residues long. CDR3 coding DNA: TGCGCCAGTGGACTAGATCCAAGCTCCTACAATGAGCAGTTCTTC. This codes for CASGLDPSSYNEQFF.

This chain links TRBV4-1 with TRBJ2-2, with 8 bases identical to TRBD2. The germline gives CDR1 MGHRA, CDR2 YSYEKL. The CDR3 has 15 residues. V shed 2 bases, J shed 4 bases, and the junction held 3 bases outside the gene matches. DNA for the CDR3: TGCGCCAGCAGCCAAATAGCGGGATCCACCGGGGAGCTGTTTTTT. Its translation: CASSQIAGSTGELFF.

The chain carries TRBV7-3 and TRBJ2-3, with TRBD1 identical over 9 bases. Per germline, CDR1 SGHTA and CDR2 FQGTGA. V shed 1 base and J 14 bases; nucleotides not matched to a gene: 10. This CDR3 is 14 amino acids long. CDR3 residues: CASSLKPQGAILYF. The CDR3 DNA reads TGTGCCAGCAGCTTAAAACCACAGGGGGCTATTCTGTATTTT.

CDR3 region: CASSLVTLAGRETQYF. The CDR3, as DNA: TGTGCCAGCAGCTTAGTAACCCTAGCGGGACGTGAGACCCAGTACTTC. The J gene is TRBJ2-5, the V gene TRBV11-2; 9 bases line up with TRBD2. Germline CDR1 SGHAT, CDR2 FQNNGV. The V gene end was trimmed by 1 base and the J gene end by 5 bases; junction bases not matched to a gene: 8. This CDR3 spans 16 amino acids.

CDR3 bases: TGTGCCAGCAGCTTAGGCCCAGGGGGCTCCACTGAAGCTTTCTTT. Its protein is CASSLGPGGSTEAFF. The chain has TRBV7-9 and TRBJ1-1, with 8 positions matching TRBD1. The CDR3 is made up of 15 amino acids. From germline, CDR1 is SEHNR and CDR2 FQNEAQ (reference sequence). After removal of 1 base from V and 4 bases from J, the junction contained 5 bases not matched to a gene.

The chain has TRBV4-1 and TRBJ1-2; possibly TRBD1 for D (6 bases). CDR3 length equals 15 residues. Trimming left V 3 bases short and J 7 bases short, with 18 bases between. Germline CDR1 reads MGHRA; CDR2 reads YSYEKL. CDR3 sequence reads: CASSQFGQLGSGYTF. The DNA of the CDR3 is TGCGCCAGCAGCCAGTTTGGACAGTTAGGGAGTGGCTACACCTTC.

The chain joins TRBV4-1 to TRBJ1-4; TRBD1 is a possible D gene (5 bases). CDR1 is MGHRA and CDR2 is YSYEKL in the germline V gene. This CDR3 has 16 residues. Trimming pared 4 bases from V and 6 bases from J, leaving 18 bases between. The CDR3 coding sequence is TGCGCCAGCAGCCCTTCCGCAGGCCGGGGGGATGAAAAACTGTTTTTT. Its protein is CASSPSAGRGDEKLFF.

This clone has only one observation. J is TRBJ2-1 and V is TRBV19; perhaps TRBD1 as D (7 bases). The germline V gene encodes CDR1 LNHDA and CDR2 SQIVND (reference sequence). The CDR3 contains 15 residues. Trimming cost V 7 bases and J 7 bases, with 20 bases left between them. Here the CDR3 reads CASTQGGRGRNEQFF. The CDR3 DNA reads as TGTGCCAGTACCCAGGGGGGTAGGGGGCGAAATGAGCAGTTCTTC.

This clone showed up just once. The V call is TRBV18, the J call TRBJ2-7; D remains ambiguous. CDR1 is KGHSH and CDR2 is LQKENI in the germline V gene. Trimming removed 1 base at V and 2 bases at J, with 9 bases between. There are 14 residues in the CDR3. The chain's CDR3 is CASSPRQEPYEQYF. The CDR3 DNA reads TGTGCCAGCTCACCACGGCAGGAACCCTACGAGCAGTACTTC.

The rearrangement joins TRBV18 to TRBJ1-3; 7 bases are a match to TRBD1. With V trimmed by 4 bases and J by 1 base, 7 bases remained unmatched. Germline CDR1 and CDR2: KGHSH and LQKENI. The CDR3 has 16 residues. The CDR3 DNA is TGTGCCAGCTCACGGGGCCAACAGGGGTCTGGAAACACCATATATTTT. Residues: CASSRGQQGSGNTIYF.

The chain couples TRBV7-2 to TRBJ2-7; D perhaps matches TRBD1 (5 bases). Germline-derived CDR1 and CDR2 are SGHTA and FQGNSA. The CDR3 sequence is 15 residues long. V lost 2 bases and J 7 bases, leaving 18 bases between the germline ends. The CDR3 nucleotides read TGTGCCAGCAGCTTAAGTGCCGCCAACTCAGGGGAGCAGTACTTC. It specifies CASSLSAANSGEQYF.

The CDR3 loop reads CATSNQGAGEQYF. Written as DNA, the CDR3 is TGTGCCACCAGCAACCAGGGGGCGGGGGAGCAGTACTTC. The chain employs TRBV15 and TRBJ2-7; TRBD1 agrees at 8 bases. The CDR3 is made up of 13 amino acids. Germline values: CDR1 LNHNV, CDR2 YYDKDF (reference sequence). V shed 4 bases, J shed 7 bases, and the junction held 6 bases outside the gene matches.

The gene calls are TRBV15 and TRBJ1-1; TRBD1 matches 7 bases. CDR3 length: 13 amino acids. CDR1 and CDR2 from the germline V gene are LNHNV and YYDKDF (reference sequence). Germline trimming cut 8 bases from V and 1 base from J; bases unmatched to any gene: 4. This chain's CDR3 is CATSGTENTEAFF. The CDR3 coding sequence is TGTGCCACCTCGGGGACAGAGAACACTGAAGCTTTCTTT.